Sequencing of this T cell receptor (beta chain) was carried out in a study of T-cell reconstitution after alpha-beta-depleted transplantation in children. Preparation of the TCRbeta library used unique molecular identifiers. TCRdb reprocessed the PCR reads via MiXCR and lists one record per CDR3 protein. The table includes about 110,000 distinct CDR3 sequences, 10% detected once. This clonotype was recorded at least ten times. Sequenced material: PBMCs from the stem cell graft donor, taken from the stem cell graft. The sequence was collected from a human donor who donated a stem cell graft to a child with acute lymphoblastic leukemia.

In DNA form, the CDR3 reads TGTGCCAGCAGCGTCGGGACACGCTACGAGCAGTACTTC. This encodes CASSVGTRYEQYF. The chain uses TRBV7-2 and TRBJ2-7, with D perhaps TRBD1 (6 bases). The CDR3 extends over 13 amino acids. Germline V gene data show CDR1 as SGHTA and CDR2 as FQGNSA. Trimming pared 5 bases from V and 3 bases from J, leaving 11 bases between.